One and the same sample provided the 4 T cell receptor beta chains below, sequenced in a study of blood T cell repertoires in COVID-19 (dated by TCRdb to about 2020). Receptors were amplified or captured by the immunoSEQ multiplex PCR assay. TCRdb took this table from immuneACCESS and kept in-frame rearrangements with V and J called. Such tables lack part of the clones; where checked against another copy, unresolved V genes explain under half of the gap, and the rest is unexplained. Here the sample has about 300,000 clones; around nine tenths occur a single time. The top ten clones comprise 5.5% to 6% of the sample. Material: PBMCs or T cells enriched from blood (not recorded which). Source of these receptors: a woman aged 25 to 45 who had recovered from COVID-19.

The chain links TRBV2 to TRBJ1-5; D is uncertain. Germline CDR1 SNHLY, CDR2 FYNNEI. The CDR3 totals 15 residues. Trimming took off 8 bases at V and 0 bases at J, with 14 bases between the two ends. The CDR3 loop is CASVQSVLSNQPQHF. The CDR3 region has the DNA TGTGCCAGCGTCCAGTCCGTCCTTAGCAATCAGCCCCAGCATTTT.

As for this clone: This specimen includes other DNA sequences encoding the same CDR3. V usage is TRBV2 and J usage is TRBJ1-1, with no clear D. Germline-derived CDR1 and CDR2 are SNHLY and FYNNEI. V lost 9 bases and J lost 0, with 11 bases in between. This CDR3 comprises 13 residues. CDR3 in DNA: TGTGCCAGTTCCCCGGGGATGAACACTGAAGCTTTCTTT. Translating it yields CASSPGMNTEAFF. The whole variable domain, filled in from reference TRBV2 and TRBJ1-1, reads EPEVTQTPSHQVTQMGQEVILRCVPISNHLYFYWYRQILGQKVEFLVSFYNNEISEKSEIFDDQFSVERPDGSNFTLKIRSTKLEDSAMYFCASSPGMNTEAFFGQGTRLTVV.

CDR3 in amino acids: CASSSTSLNTGELFF. CDR3 nucleotide sequence: TGTGCCAGCAGCTCGACTAGCCTGAACACCGGGGAGCTGTTTTTT. The chain employs TRBV7-2 and TRBJ2-2; 7 bases line up with TRBD2. With 4 bases clipped from V and 1 base from J, the junction kept 3 bases outside the gene matches. Germline V gene lookup returns CDR1 SGHTA and CDR2 FQGNSA. The CDR3 contains 15 residues.

The chain recombines TRBV5-1 with TRBJ1-5; 7 bases fit TRBD1. V dropped 0 bases and J dropped 1; count of bases not matched to a gene: 1. Germline lookup yields CDR1 SGHRS and CDR2 YFSETQ. The CDR3 is 15 amino acids. CDR3 nucleotides: TGCGCCAGCAGCTTGGCGACAGGGAGCAATCAGCCCCAGCATTTT. This gives the protein CASSLATGSNQPQHF.